Below, 27 T cell receptor beta chains from the same sample are listed, as sequenced in a study of graft-versus-host responses after intestinal transplantation. Plating combined some 200,000 CFSE-labeled responder cells with some 200,000 irradiated, violet-dye-labeled stimulator cells. Only in-frame clones appear in the TCRdb table, and some are missing; sequencing was by immunoSEQ multiplex PCR. The repertoire holds 6,600 or so clones, with roughly a quarter as singletons. This specimen consisted of alloreactive CD8+ T cells from a mixed lymphocyte reaction culture, obtained before transplantation. Subset noted: CFSE-low proliferating T cells sorted from roughly six-day pre-transplant mixed lymphocyte reaction (GvH or HvG direction). These receptors all come from a human patient who was an organ donor for intestinal transplantation.

This clone is a singleton in its sample. The chain recombines TRBV4-3 with TRBJ2-1, with 13 bases that match TRBD2. Germline V lookup: CDR1 LGHNA, CDR2 YSLEER. The V and J ends lost 8 bases and 7 bases, in that order; junction bases with no gene match: 8. This CDR3 region has 15 residues. CDR3: CASYTGLAGSNEQFF. The CDR3 DNA is TGCGCCAGCTACACGGGACTAGCGGGATCGAATGAGCAGTTCTTC.

This clone was detected only a few times. This chain uses TRBV25-1 with TRBJ2-1; D ambiguous. Trimming cost V 5 bases and J 2 bases, with 19 bases left between them. CDR1 and CDR2 from the germline V gene are MGHDK and SYGVNS. The CDR3 loop spans 17 amino acids. The CDR3 is CASSPHPDPPPYNEQFF. The CDR3 nucleotides read TGTGCCAGCAGTCCCCACCCGGATCCCCCTCCCTACAATGAGCAGTTCTTC. Drawing the rest from reference TRBV25-1 and TRBJ2-1, the complete variable domain is EADIYQTPRYLVIGTGKKITLECSQTMGHDKMYWYQQDPGMELHLIHYSYGVNSTEKGDLSSESTVSRIRTEHFPLTLESARPSHTSQYLCASSPHPDPPPYNEQFFGPGTRLTVL.

The V and J genes are TRBV4-2 and TRBJ2-7; 9 bases agree with TRBD2. Germline values: CDR1 LGHNA, CDR2 YNFKEQ. The V gene end was trimmed by 0 bases and the J gene end by 3 bases; junction bases not matched to a gene: 3. The CDR3 totals 15 residues. The chain's CDR3 is CASSQEGLAFYEQYF. CDR3 DNA: TGTGCCAGCAGCCAAGAGGGACTAGCTTTCTACGAGCAGTACTTC.

This clone was seen a few times. The chain is built from TRBV7-2 and TRBJ1-5; D ambiguous. This CDR3 has 13 residues. Per germline, CDR1 SGHTA and CDR2 FQGNSA. Trimming cost V 1 base and J 8 bases, with 9 bases left between them. The CDR3 DNA follows: TGTGCCAGCAGCTTAGTTCGGGAGGAGCCCCAGCATTTT. It yields the protein CASSLVREEPQHF.

As regards this clone: Other DNA variants within this sample encode the same CDR3. The chain uses TRBV6-6 and TRBJ1-5; 9 positions agree with TRBD1. The CDR3 loop spans 14 amino acids. CDR1 and CDR2 from the germline V gene are MNHNY and SVGAGI (reference sequence). The CDR3 DNA follows: TGTGCTAGCGGACAGGGGTGGGGTGATCAGCCCCAGCATTTT. It is translated as CASGQGWGDQPQHF.

CDR3 in amino acids: CASRMLISRKTYGYTF. The CDR3 nucleotides are TGTGCCAGCCGGATGCTTATCTCGCGAAAGACCTATGGCTACACCTTC. This chain uses TRBV5-5 with TRBJ1-2; D not resolved. Germline values: CDR1 SGHKS, CDR2 YYEKEE (reference sequence). V was cut by 7 bases and J by 4 bases, with 23 bases left in between. The length of the CDR3 is 16 residues.

This clone is judged large. The rearrangement uses TRBV4-1 and TRBJ2-3; D unresolved. Germline CDR1 is MGHRA and CDR2 is YSYEKL. V was pared by 0 bases and J by 2 bases, with 18 bases between. This CDR3 has 18 amino acids. The CDR3 sequence is CASSQEWFRARPTDTQYF. The CDR3 DNA is TGCGCCAGCAGCCAAGAATGGTTCCGTGCAAGGCCCACAGATACGCAGTATTTT.

The rearrangement links TRBV27 to TRBJ2-7, with D possibly being TRBD1 (6 bases). Looked up from germline, CDR1 is MNHEY and CDR2 is SMNVEV (reference sequence). This CDR3 is 11 amino acids long. The V end lost 7 bases, the J end lost 5 bases, and 9 bases lay between the germline ends. For the CDR3, the DNA is TGTGCCAGCAATCAGGGGAACGAGCAGTACTTC. It encodes CASNQGNEQYF.

V and J are TRBV11-2 and TRBJ2-7, with TRBD2 as a possible D gene (5 bases). Germline CDR1 is SGHAT and CDR2 is FQNNGV. This CDR3 contains 13 residues. V was clipped by 5 bases and J by 3 bases, with 11 bases between them. Here the CDR3 reads CASSQAGNYEQYF. The CDR3 DNA follows: TGTGCCAGCAGCCAAGCCGGGAACTACGAGCAGTACTTC.

V is TRBV5-4 and J is TRBJ2-7; possibly TRBD1 or TRBD2 for D (5 bases each). V lost 3 bases and J 2 bases, leaving 12 bases between the germline ends. Germline values: CDR1 SGHNT, CDR2 YYREEE (reference sequence). The CDR3 runs 14 residues. The CDR3 loop is CASSSAQGAYEQYF. In nucleotides, the CDR3 is TGTGCCAGCAGCTCTGCTCAGGGAGCCTACGAGCAGTACTTC.

The sample holds a few counts of this clone. DNA for the CDR3: TGTGCCAGCAGCTTACTCCCCCCAACGGCCTACGAGCAGTACTTC. It yields the protein CASSLLPPTAYEQYF. The V and J genes are TRBV7-8 and TRBJ2-7; D unresolved. The CDR3 sequence is 15 residues long. Trimming left V 2 bases short and J 2 bases short, with 13 bases between. The V gene's germline CDR1 is SGHVS and CDR2 FQNEAQ.

This clone occurred a few times. The chain employs TRBV6-6 and TRBJ2-1; 13 bases agree with TRBD2. The CDR3 contains 15 residues. V was clipped by 2 bases and J by 10 bases; unmatched bases: 5. CDR1 is MNHNY and CDR2 is SVGAGI in the germline V gene (reference sequence). The chain's CDR3 is CASSYGLAGEVEQFF. In DNA, the CDR3 is TGTGCCAGCAGTTACGGACTAGCGGGAGAGGTGGAGCAGTTCTTC.

This chain links TRBV28 with TRBJ2-3; 9 nucleotides line up with TRBD2. The germline V gene has CDR1 MDHEN and CDR2 SYDVKM. V gave up 3 bases and J gave up 2 bases; unmatched junction bases: 3. The CDR3 is 15 amino acids. The CDR3 loop is CASSFLAGSTDTQYF. Written as DNA, the CDR3 is TGTGCCAGCAGTTTCCTAGCGGGATCCACAGATACGCAGTATTTT. The variable domain in full, completed from reference TRBV28 and TRBJ2-3, reads DVKVTQSSRYLVKRTGEKVFLECVQDMDHENMFWYRQDPGLGLRLIYFSYDVKMKEKGDIPEGYSVSREKKERFSLILESASTNQTSMYLCASSFLAGSTDTQYFGPGTRLTVL.

This clone is labeled medium-sized. This chain connects TRBV4-1 to TRBJ2-7; the D gene could be TRBD1 or TRBD2 (5 bases each). This CDR3 comprises 14 residues. CDR1 is MGHRA and CDR2 is YSYEKL in the germline V gene. The germline V and J ends were trimmed by 3 bases and 4 bases, with 13 bases remaining between them. In nucleotides, the CDR3 is TGCGCCAGCAGCCACCAGGGAGTGAGTTACGAGCAGTACTTC. This encodes CASSHQGVSYEQYF.

This clone was counted only a few times. The gene calls are TRBV5-2 and TRBJ1-2. TRBV5-2 has pseudogene status. The CDR3 extends over 11 amino acids. The CDR3 DNA follows: TGCGCCAGCAGCCAAGGCTATGGCTACACCTTC. The encoded protein is CASSQGYGYTF.

This clone was detected a few times. V gene TRBV28 combines with J gene TRBJ1-6, with D unresolved. CDR3 length: 9 amino acids. The V and J ends lost 3 bases and 13 bases respectively, with 1 base between them. The germline CDR1 and CDR2 sequences are MDHEN and SYDVKM. Here the CDR3 DNA reads TGTGCCAGCAGTTTTCCCCTCCACTTT. Its protein is CASSFPLHF.

This clone appeared once. The chain couples TRBV5-1 to TRBJ2-5; 15 positions match TRBD2. Trimming cost V 4 bases and J 5 bases; bases outside gene matches: 9. Germline V CDR1 and CDR2: SGHRS, YFSETQ. There are 17 residues in the CDR3. The CDR3 DNA reads TGCGCCAGCAGCACCGGACCAGGACTAGCGGGAGGGGAGACCCAGTACTTC. This codes for CASSTGPGLAGGETQYF. Using reference TRBV5-1 and TRBJ2-5 for the parts outside the CDR3, the full variable domain is KAGVTQTPRYLIKTRGQQVTLSCSPISGHRSVSWYQQTPGQGLQFLFEYFSETQRNKGNFPGRFSGRQFSNSRSEMNVSTLELGDSALYLCASSTGPGLAGGETQYFGPGTRLLVL.

The chain couples TRBV6-5 to TRBJ2-5, with TRBD1 matching over 9 bases. Trimming removed 2 bases from V and 5 bases from J; junction bases left unmatched: 6. CDR3 length: 15 amino acids. Germline CDR1 is MNHEY and CDR2 is SVGAGI. CDR3 sequence (DNA): TGTGCCAGCAGTTACCCCACAGGGGGCCAGGAGACCCAGTACTTC. Translating gives CASSYPTGGQETQYF.

As concerns this clone: This clone may be a read error of a much larger clone one base away. The chain has TRBV4-3 and TRBJ1-5; a weak D match, TRBD1 (5 bases). The length of the CDR3 is 17 residues. V shed 0 bases and J shed 9 bases, with 21 bases lying between them. From germline, CDR1 is LGHNA and CDR2 YSLEER. DNA for the CDR3: TGCGCCAGCAGCCAAGATTATCCAGGGAATATAGGGCGGCCCCAGCATTTT. Translation gives CASSQDYPGNIGRPQHF.

This chain connects TRBV7-1 to TRBJ1-2, with 8 bases lining up with TRBD1. TRBV7-1 is designated an ORF whose function remains uncertain. The CDR3 is 15 amino acids. V lost 3 bases and J lost 4; bases outside the gene matches: 7. The CDR3 region is CASSSSSQGAYGYTF. CDR3 DNA: TGTGCCAGCAGCTCTAGCTCCCAGGGGGCCTATGGCTACACCTTC.

This clone was seen only a few times. This chain's CDR3 is CASSPYRQRFYNEQFF. As DNA, the CDR3 is TGTGCCAGCAGCCCCTATCGGCAGCGCTTCTACAATGAGCAGTTCTTC. The chain links TRBV7-6 to TRBJ2-1, with D hard to call. This CDR3 comprises 16 residues. The germline CDR1 and CDR2 sequences are SGHVS and FNYEAQ. V was trimmed by 5 bases and J by 3 bases, leaving 17 bases between them.

The chain carries TRBV7-9 and TRBJ2-1, with D possibly TRBD2 on 5 matching bases. With 4 bases removed from V and 0 bases from J, the gap between germline ends came to 16 bases. This CDR3 comprises 17 residues. Germline loops: CDR1 SEHNR, CDR2 FQNEAQ (reference sequence). The CDR3 region is CASSWAAYGSSYNEQFF. The CDR3 DNA follows: TGTGCCAGCAGCTGGGCGGCGTATGGGAGCTCCTACAATGAGCAGTTCTTC.

This chain joins TRBV9 and TRBJ2-7; 14 bases are shared with TRBD2. V was pared by 4 bases and J by 6 bases, with 3 bases of the junction left unmatched. The CDR3 sequence is 14 residues long. Germline assignment: CDR1 SGDLS and CDR2 YYNGEE. This chain's CDR3 is CASSPGLAGAEQYF. The CDR3 DNA reads as TGTGCCAGCAGCCCGGGACTAGCGGGAGCCGAGCAGTACTTC. Full variable domain (remainder filled in from reference TRBV9 and TRBJ2-7): DSGVTQTPKHLITATGQRVTLRCSPRSGDLSVYWYQQSLDQGLQFLIQYYNGEERAKGNILERFSAQQFPDLHSELNLSSLELGDSALYFCASSPGLAGAEQYFGPGTRLTVT.

The chain couples TRBV7-9 to TRBJ2-7; the D gene could be TRBD1 or TRBD2 (5 bases each). Germline-derived CDR1 and CDR2 are SEHNR and FQNEAQ (reference sequence). The CDR3 contains 13 residues. Trimming took 3 bases from V and 2 from J, leaving 8 bases between them. The CDR3 bases are TGTGCCAGCAGCTTGAGGGGAACCTACGAGCAGTACTTC. Its protein is CASSLRGTYEQYF.

In its sample, this clone was seen a few times. The chain uses TRBV13 and TRBJ2-1; D may correspond to TRBD1 or TRBD2 (5 bases each). V lost 1 base and J 10 bases, leaving 8 bases between the germline ends. The V gene's germline CDR1 is PRHDT and CDR2 FYEKMQ (reference sequence). There are 12 residues in the CDR3. CDR3 region: CASSLVWGEQFF. DNA of the CDR3: TGTGCCAGCAGCTTAGTTTGGGGGGAGCAGTTCTTC.

This sequence joins TRBV2 and TRBJ2-5; no firm D call. TRBJ2-7 explains the end of the DNA better; the J call may be wrong. The CDR3 extends over 12 amino acids. Germline CDR1 SNHLY, CDR2 FYNNEI. For the CDR3, the DNA is TGTGCCAGCCTCCAACAACCCTACGAGCAGTACTTC. Protein sequence: CASLQQPYEQYF.

This clone occurred a few times. CDR3 region: CASTLGRSSYNEQFF. The CDR3 coding sequence is TGTGCCAGCACCCTGGGACGGAGCTCCTACAATGAGCAGTTCTTC. The chain links TRBV6-6 to TRBJ2-1; possibly TRBD1 or TRBD2 for D (5 bases each). The CDR3 is 15 amino acids. Germline V gene sequence: CDR1 MNHNY, CDR2 SVGAGI (reference sequence). V was clipped by 7 bases and J by 0 bases, with 13 bases between them.